Listed here is a single T cell receptor beta chain. These data come from a study of blood T cell repertoires in COVID-19. Across the whole study: Collection of acute and convalescent COVID-19 samples took place in the United States, Italy and Spain. T cells, B-cell-depleted T cells, or PBMCs supplied cDNA or gDNA.

Per the authors' pipeline: Estimates of nucleated cell counts were drawn from the amplification of reference gene primers. Measured with immunoSEQ multiplex PCR; TCRdb has only the in-frame clones, and not every one. V, J and clone size are those of that table, while D and trimming were read from the DNA. The table includes over 130,000 clones, 88% detected once. Germline V lookup: CDR1 SEHNR, CDR2 FQNEAQ (reference sequence). The CDR3 contains 15 residues. V was cut by 7 bases and J by 3 bases, with 19 bases left in between. The sample was peripheral blood. The receptor comes from a human donor in a cohort sampled during active COVID-19. The chain links TRBV7-9 to TRBJ2-7, with a possible D match to TRBD1 (6 bases). This CDR3 is CASTRLTGAIYEQYF. CDR3 nucleotides: TGTGCCAGCACGAGATTGACAGGAGCGATCTACGAGCAGTACTTC.